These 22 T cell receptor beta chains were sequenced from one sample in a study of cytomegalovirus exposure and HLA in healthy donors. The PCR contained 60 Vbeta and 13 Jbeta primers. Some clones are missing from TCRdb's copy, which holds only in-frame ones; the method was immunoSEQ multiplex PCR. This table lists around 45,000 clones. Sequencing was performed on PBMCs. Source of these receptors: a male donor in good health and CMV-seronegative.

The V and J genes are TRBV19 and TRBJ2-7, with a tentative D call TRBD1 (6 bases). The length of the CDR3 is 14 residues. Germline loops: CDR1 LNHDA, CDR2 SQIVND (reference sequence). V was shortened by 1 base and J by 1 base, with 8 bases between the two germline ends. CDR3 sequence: CASSIGQESYEQYF. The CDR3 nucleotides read TGTGCCAGTAGTATAGGACAGGAATCCTACGAGCAGTACTTC.

CDR3 nucleotide sequence: TGTGCCAGCAGCCTGGGGGACAGGGATAATTCACCCCTCCACTTT. Translation: CASSLGDRDNSPLHF. The chain combines TRBV7-9 with TRBJ1-6; TRBD1 matches 9 bases. Per the germline V gene, CDR1 is SEHNR and CDR2 is FQNEAQ (reference sequence). V was clipped by 5 bases and J by 5 bases; unmatched bases: 4. The CDR3 covers 15 residues.

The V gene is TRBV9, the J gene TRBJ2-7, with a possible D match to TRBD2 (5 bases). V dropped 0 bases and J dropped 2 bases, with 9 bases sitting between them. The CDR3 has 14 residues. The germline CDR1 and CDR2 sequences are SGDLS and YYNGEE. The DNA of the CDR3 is TGTGCCAGCAGCGTAGCTCTCGGGACCTACGAGCAGTACTTC. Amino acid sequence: CASSVALGTYEQYF.

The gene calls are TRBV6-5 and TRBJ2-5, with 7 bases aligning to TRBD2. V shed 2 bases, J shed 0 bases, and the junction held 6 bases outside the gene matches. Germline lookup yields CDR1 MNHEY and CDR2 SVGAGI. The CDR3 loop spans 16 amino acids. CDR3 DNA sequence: TGTGCCAGCAGTTACGGGTGGGAGGGACACCAAGAGACCCAGTACTTC. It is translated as CASSYGWEGHQETQYF.

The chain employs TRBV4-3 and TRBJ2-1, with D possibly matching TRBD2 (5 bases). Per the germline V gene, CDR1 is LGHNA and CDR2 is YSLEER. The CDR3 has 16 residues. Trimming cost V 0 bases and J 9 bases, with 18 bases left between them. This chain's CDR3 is CASSQDKKRIGPEQFF. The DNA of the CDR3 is TGCGCCAGCAGCCAAGATAAGAAGCGGATCGGCCCTGAGCAGTTCTTC.

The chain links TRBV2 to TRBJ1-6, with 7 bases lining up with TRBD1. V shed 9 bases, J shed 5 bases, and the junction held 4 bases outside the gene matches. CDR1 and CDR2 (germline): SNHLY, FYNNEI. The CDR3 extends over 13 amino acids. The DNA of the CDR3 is TGTGCCAGAGGGACAGAAGATAATTCACCCCTCCACTTT. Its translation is CARGTEDNSPLHF.

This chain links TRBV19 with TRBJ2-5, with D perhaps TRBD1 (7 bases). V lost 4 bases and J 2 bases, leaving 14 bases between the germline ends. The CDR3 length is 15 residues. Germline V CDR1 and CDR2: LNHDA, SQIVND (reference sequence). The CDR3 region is CASSKAGGRQETQYF. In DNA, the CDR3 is TGTGCCAGTAGTAAGGCAGGGGGGAGGCAAGAGACCCAGTACTTC.

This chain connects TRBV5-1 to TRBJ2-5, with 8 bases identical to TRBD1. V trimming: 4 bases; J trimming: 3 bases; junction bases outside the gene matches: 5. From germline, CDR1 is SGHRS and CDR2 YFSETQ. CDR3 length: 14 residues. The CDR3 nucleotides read TGCGCCAGCAGCCGGGACAGGAGTGAAGAGACCCAGTACTTC. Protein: CASSRDRSEETQYF.

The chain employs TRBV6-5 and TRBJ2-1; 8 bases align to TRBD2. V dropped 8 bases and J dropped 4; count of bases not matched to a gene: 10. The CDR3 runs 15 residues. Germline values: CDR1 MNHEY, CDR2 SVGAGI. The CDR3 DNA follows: TGTGCCAGCGGAGGTTCTAGCGGGTCATACAATGAGCAGTTCTTC. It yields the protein CASGGSSGSYNEQFF.

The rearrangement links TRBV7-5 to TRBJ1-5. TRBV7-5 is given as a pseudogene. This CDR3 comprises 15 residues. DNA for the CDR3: TGTGCCAGAAGCTTAGGTCGGGGAAACAATCAGCCCCAGCATTTT. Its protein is CARSLGRGNNQPQHF.

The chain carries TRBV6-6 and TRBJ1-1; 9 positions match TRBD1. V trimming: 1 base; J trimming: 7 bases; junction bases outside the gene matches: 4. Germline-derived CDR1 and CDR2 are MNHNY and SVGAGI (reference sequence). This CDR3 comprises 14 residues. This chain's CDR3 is CASSYYRGRIEAFF. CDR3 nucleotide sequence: TGTGCCAGCAGTTACTACAGGGGGCGTATTGAAGCTTTCTTT.

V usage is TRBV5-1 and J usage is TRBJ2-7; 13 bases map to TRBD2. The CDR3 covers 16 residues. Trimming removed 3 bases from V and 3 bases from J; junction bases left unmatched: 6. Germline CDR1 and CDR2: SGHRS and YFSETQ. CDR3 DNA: TGCGCCAGCAGCTGGGGACTAGCGGGGTTTAACTACGAGCAGTACTTC. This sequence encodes CASSWGLAGFNYEQYF.

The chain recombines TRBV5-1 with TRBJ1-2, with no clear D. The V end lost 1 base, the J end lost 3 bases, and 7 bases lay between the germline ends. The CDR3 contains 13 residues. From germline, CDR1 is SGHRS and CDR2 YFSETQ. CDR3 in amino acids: CASSLTVDYGYTF. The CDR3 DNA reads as TGCGCCAGCAGCTTGACAGTAGACTATGGCTACACCTTC.

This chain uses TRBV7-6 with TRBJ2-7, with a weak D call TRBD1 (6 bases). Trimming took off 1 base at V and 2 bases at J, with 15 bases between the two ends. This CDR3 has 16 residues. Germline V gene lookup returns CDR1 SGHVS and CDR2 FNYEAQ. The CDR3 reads CASSLGLGHSTYEQYF. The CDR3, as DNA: TGTGCCAGCAGCTTAGGACTGGGACACTCTACCTACGAGCAGTACTTC.

The CDR3 loop reads CASSQTGSAYEQYF. CDR3 DNA: TGCGCCAGCAGCCAGACAGGGTCCGCATACGAGCAGTACTTC. The chain has TRBV5-1 and TRBJ2-7; 7 positions match TRBD1. J was trimmed by 4 bases and V by 4 bases; bases with no gene match: 8. The CDR3 is 14 residues long. Germline CDR1 is SGHRS and CDR2 is YFSETQ.

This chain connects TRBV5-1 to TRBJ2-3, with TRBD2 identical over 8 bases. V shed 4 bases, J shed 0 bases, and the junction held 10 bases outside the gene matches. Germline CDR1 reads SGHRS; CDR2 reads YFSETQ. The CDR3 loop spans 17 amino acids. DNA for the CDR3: TGCGCCAGCAGCCCTAACCAGCGGGGGTTTAGCACAGATACGCAGTATTTT. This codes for CASSPNQRGFSTDTQYF.

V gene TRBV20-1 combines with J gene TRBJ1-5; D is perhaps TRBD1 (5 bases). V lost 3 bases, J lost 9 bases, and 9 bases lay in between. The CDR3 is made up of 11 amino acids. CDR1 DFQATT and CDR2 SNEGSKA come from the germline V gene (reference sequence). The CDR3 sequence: CSARGQGPQHF. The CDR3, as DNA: TGCAGTGCTAGGGGTCAGGGGCCCCAGCATTTT.

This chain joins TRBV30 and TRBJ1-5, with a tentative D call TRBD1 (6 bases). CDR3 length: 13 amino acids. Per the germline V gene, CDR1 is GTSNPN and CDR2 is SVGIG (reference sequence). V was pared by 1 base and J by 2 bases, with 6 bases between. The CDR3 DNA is TGTGCCTGGAGTGGACAGGGCAATCAGCCCCAGCATTTT. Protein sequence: CAWSGQGNQPQHF.

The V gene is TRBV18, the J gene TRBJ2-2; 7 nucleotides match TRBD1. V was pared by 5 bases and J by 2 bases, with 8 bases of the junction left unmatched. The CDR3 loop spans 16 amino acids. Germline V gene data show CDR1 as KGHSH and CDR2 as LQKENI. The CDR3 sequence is CASSSRTGVNTGELFF. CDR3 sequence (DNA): TGTGCCAGCTCATCGAGGACAGGAGTCAACACCGGGGAGCTGTTTTTT.

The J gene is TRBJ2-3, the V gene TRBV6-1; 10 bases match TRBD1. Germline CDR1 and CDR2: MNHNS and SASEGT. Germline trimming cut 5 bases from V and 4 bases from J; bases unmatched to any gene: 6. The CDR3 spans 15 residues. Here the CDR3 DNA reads TGTGCCAGCAGTCTCGGGACAGGGGAAGCAGATACGCAGTATTTT. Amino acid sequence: CASSLGTGEADTQYF.

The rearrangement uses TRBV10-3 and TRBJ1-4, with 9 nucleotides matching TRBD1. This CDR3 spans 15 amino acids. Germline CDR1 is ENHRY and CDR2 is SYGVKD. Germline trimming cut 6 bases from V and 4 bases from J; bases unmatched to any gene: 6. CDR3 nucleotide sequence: TGTGCCATCAGCGGAGGGACAGGGATTAATGAAAAACTGTTTTTT. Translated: CAISGGTGINEKLFF.

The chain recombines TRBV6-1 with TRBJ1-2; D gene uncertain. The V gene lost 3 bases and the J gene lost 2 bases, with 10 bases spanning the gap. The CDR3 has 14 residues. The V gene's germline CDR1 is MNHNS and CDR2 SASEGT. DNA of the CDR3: TGTGCCAGCAGTGACCAGAGCGCCAACTATGGCTACACCTTC. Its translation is CASSDQSANYGYTF.